This entry is about one TCR beta chain. Its antigen is unknown. The TRB cDNA libraries were prepared by 5' RACE with UMI labels. TCRdb reprocessed the 5' RACE reads and stores each CDR3 protein as one record, lacking DNA. The data include 150,000 to 180,000 distinct CDR3 sequences; the top ten clones carry about 0.44%. The CDR3 contains 15 residues. The germline gives CDR1 SGHTA, CDR2 FQGNSA. CD45RO-CCR7+CD27+CD95- defined naive CD8+ T cells. This sample is drawn from a study of CXCR3-negative and CXCR3-positive naive CD8 T cells. Study observations and caveats: Comparison of naive cells showed more hydrophobic TRB CDR3s in CXCR3-positive than in CXCR3-negative naive cells. Naive subsets were similarly diverse, while memory CD8+ repertoires were much less diverse. Freshly isolated PBMCs were used in most assays, given partial CXCR3 loss after freezing. Unlike memory cells, which differed, naive CXCR3-negative and CXCR3-positive cells had similar TRBV-TRBJ usage.

The source material was naive CXCR3+ CD8+ T cells from blood. This sample's subset: CD45RO-CCR7+CD27+CD95- naive CD8+ T cells expressing CXCR3 (TNR3+). V gene TRBV7-2 combines with J gene TRBJ2-7. This receptor was obtained from a human donor in good health. Some clones in this sample may be carry-over from other donors' samples. The CDR3 is CASSLGDTGSYEQYF. Full variable domain (outside the CDR3, taken from reference TRBV7-2 and TRBJ2-7): GAGVSQSPSNKVTEKGKDVELRCDPISGHTALYWYRQSLGQGLEFLIYFQGNSAPDKSGLPSDRFSAERTGGSVSTLTIQRTQQEDSAVYLCASSLGDTGSYEQYFGPGTRLTVT.